This T cell receptor beta chain was sequenced during a study of pediatric ulcerative colitis. Germline CDR1 is SNHLY and CDR2 is FYNNEI. The CDR3 sequence is 11 residues long. V was trimmed by 7 bases and J by 2 bases, leaving 5 bases between them. Profiled with immunoSEQ multiplex PCR; TCRdb holds only in-frame clones, not every one. The sample has tens of thousands of clones; over 70% are singletons. General observations from the study: Substantially fewer templates came from a couple of patients' blood samples. Blood-rectal clonal overlap within each person was significantly higher in ulcerative colitis patients than controls. This repertoire reflects total lymphocytes rather than subpopulations like regulatory T cells.

Ulcerative colitis patients received no immunosuppressive medication before the diagnostic colonoscopy. Comment on this clone: Its antigen is as yet unknown.

This chain uses TRBV2 with TRBJ1-2; no clear D. Sample: blood. The sequence was collected from a boy aged 10-17 years with moderate ulcerative colitis. CDR3 amino acids: CASKLNYGYTF. CDR3 bases: TGTGCCAGCAAACTGAACTATGGCTACACCTTC.